The entry that follows covers one T cell receptor (beta chain) sequence. Germline CDR1 reads MNHNS; CDR2 reads SASEGT. CDR3 length: 13 amino acids. The V and J ends lost 10 bases and 2 bases respectively, with 15 bases between them. TCRdb passed the 5' RACE reads through MiXCR, listing each CDR3 protein once. The sample includes about 22,000 distinct CDR3 sequences, about 3.7% of them seen just once. The data are from a study of early T cells in non-severe SARS-CoV-2 infection. The sequence was obtained from an adult who was a healthcare worker with PCR-confirmed SARS-CoV-2 infection or an uninfected control (not recorded which). Sequenced input: whole blood. The V call is TRBV6-1, the J call TRBJ2-7; D gene ambiguous. This CDR3 is CATHTAGTYEQYF. The CDR3, as DNA: TGTGCCACACACACGGCCGGCACCTACGAGCAGTACTTC.